Included here is one T cell receptor beta chain sequence, with context. This clonotype was seen repeatedly, ten times or more. Its cognate antigen has yet to be identified. Base-call qualities are not available, and no considerably larger clone is one nucleotide away. The data belong to a study of identical twins listed by TCRdb under 2016. For the study in its entirety: To test whether fetal clonotypes persist, this study deep-sequenced TCR alpha and beta repertoires from monozygotic twins, from unrelated adults of various ages, and from cord blood. To rule out contamination, replicate twin experiments were performed at different times with different library preparation protocols. General study outcomes and caveats: Abundant cord blood beta clonotypes carried fewer insertions; young adult naive repertoires showed a weaker similar trend, while memory repertoires showed none. Excess twin sharing in beta out-of-frame sequences was weaker because fewer shared sequences lowered the signal-to-noise ratio. Compared with coincidental sharing between unrelated individuals, out-of-frame TCR alpha sequences shared between twins showed an excess of sequences with low generation probability. Zero-insertion analyses could be partly confounded by invariant T cells such as MAIT and iNKT, although diverse VJ usage argued against such confounding for most clonotypes. Because the same donors could not be followed over many years, conclusions were based on cross-sectional statistical analysis. Out-of-frame TCR alpha sharing in monozygotic twins was systematically underestimated by recombination models, whereas sharing between unrelated individuals was in agreement with the recombination models.

The junction carries 13 bases between V and J, which are trimmed by 7 bases and 6 bases respectively. From cysteine to phenylalanine, the CDR3 is 13 amino acids long. The DNA shown is the 39-base CDR3, in frame from base 1. All donors were healthy Caucasians. Three pairs of female monozygotic twins, all aged about 18 to 29 years, were included in the twin cohort. The RNA used for TCR libraries was isolated from peripheral blood mononuclear cells. The library was generated by 5' RACE. The run used an Illumina HiSeq 2000. A universal primer binding site was added through template switching, and the final cDNA carried a unique molecular identifier so that TCR cDNA molecules could be counted accurately. First-strand cDNA for TCR alpha and beta chains was synthesized from specific primers in the conserved constant-segment region. To control for contamination, each cDNA library was double barcoded with a SMART-Mk sample barcode plus Illumina barcodes. Two successive PCR steps introduced TruSeq adapter sequences along with Illumina sample barcodes. Sequencing of the TCR alpha and beta cDNA libraries was done on the Illumina HiSeq platform using custom primers. In the source study's methods: Raw reads were processed with MiGEC to extract unique molecular identifiers, and MiXCR was used to determine CDR3 positions. Recombination models were inferred per individual with the repgenHMM and IGoR tools using an EM algorithm. Shared clonotype analysis was performed with the tcR package in R, normalizing sharing by the product of cloneset sizes. To study raw recombination free of thymic and clonal selection effects, out-of-frame nonproductive sequences were analyzed. The raw public reads went through TCRdb reprocessing: fastp at Q25, MiXCR clone calling, in-frame beta chains kept. Records with the same CDR3 protein are collapsed into one entry carrying the most frequent genes and DNA. These V and J calls are TCRdb output, not the study's own analysis. The sample profile shows about 660,000 distinct CDR3 sequences; approximately 9% of them were found once. Of the sample, 0.75% to 1% is held by the ten largest clones.

Separately, the same data were catalogued under a study of yellow fever vaccine responses in identical twins. The second study's authors report: The T cell response to vaccination in identical twins was reported by the authors to appear partly convergent and partly personalized. Focusing on identical twins, the study followed the T cell clones that responded to the vaccine, and did so with precision.

The sequenced sample consisted of PBMCs. The chain is assembled from TRBV12-3 or TRBV12-4 and TRBJ1-5; the D region possibly corresponds to TRBD1 (5 bases align). The receptor was derived from a woman younger than 35 in good health. The DNA is as follows: TGTGCCAGCACACATTTTGGGGGTCAGCCCCAGCATTTT. The resulting protein is CASTHFGGQPQHF.